The clone carrying this T cell receptor beta chain appeared a few times. There are 13 residues in the CDR3. V was cut by 1 base and J by 4 bases, with 7 bases left in between. Germline V CDR1 and CDR2: SGHVS, FQNEAQ. The data were obtained in a study of blood T cell repertoires in COVID-19. For the study at large: From the United States, Italy and Spain came samples of acute and convalescent COVID-19. Sources were T cells, B-cell-depleted T cells, or PBMCs; the material itself was cDNA or gDNA.

As originally analysed: Reference gene primer amplification gave nucleated cell count estimates. TCRdb's copy holds only in-frame clones and misses some; the assay was immunoSEQ multiplex PCR. V, J and clone size derive from that table, while D and trimming were established from the DNA sequence. The table includes 12,000 to 15,000 clones, around 74% detected once. The clonotype comes from a man in his fifties or sixties with acute or convalescent COVID-19. The sequenced sample was peripheral blood. The rearrangement links TRBV7-8 to TRBJ1-2, with D unclear. The CDR3, as DNA: TGTGCCAGCAGCTTAGGAGGCACCTATGGCTACACCTTC. Translation gives CASSLGGTYGYTF.